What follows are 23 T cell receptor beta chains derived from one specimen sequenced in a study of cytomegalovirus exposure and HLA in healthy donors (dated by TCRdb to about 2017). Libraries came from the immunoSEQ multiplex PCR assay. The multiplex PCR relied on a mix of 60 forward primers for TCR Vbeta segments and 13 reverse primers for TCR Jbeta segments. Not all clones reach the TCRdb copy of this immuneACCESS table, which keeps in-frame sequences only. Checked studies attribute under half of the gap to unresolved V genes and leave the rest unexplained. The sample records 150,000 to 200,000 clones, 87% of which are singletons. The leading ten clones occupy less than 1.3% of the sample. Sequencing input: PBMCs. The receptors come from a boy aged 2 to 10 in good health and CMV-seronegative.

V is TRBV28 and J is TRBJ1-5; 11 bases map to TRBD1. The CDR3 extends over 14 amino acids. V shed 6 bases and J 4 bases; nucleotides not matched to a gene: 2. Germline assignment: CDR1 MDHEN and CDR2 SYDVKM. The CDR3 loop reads CASRDRGRNQPQHF. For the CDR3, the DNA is TGTGCCAGCAGGGACAGGGGGCGGAATCAGCCCCAGCATTTT.

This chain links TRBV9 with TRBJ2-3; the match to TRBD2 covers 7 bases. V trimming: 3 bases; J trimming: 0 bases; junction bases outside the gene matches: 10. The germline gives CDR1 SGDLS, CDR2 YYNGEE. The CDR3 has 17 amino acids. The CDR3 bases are TGTGCCAGCAGCGGGAATCCTAGCGGCCCTAGCACAGATACGCAGTATTTT. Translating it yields CASSGNPSGPSTDTQYF.

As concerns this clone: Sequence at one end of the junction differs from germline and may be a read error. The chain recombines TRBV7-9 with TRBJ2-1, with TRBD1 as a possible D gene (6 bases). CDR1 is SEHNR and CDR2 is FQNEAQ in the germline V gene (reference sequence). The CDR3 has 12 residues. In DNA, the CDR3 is TGTTCCAGCAGCTGGACCAACAGGGCACAGTTCTTC. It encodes CSSSWTNRAQFF.

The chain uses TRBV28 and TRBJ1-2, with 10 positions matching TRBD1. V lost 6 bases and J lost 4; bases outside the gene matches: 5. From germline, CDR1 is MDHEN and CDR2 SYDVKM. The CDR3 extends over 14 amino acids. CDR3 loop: CASSTDRGLYGYTF. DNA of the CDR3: TGTGCCAGCAGCACAGACAGGGGGCTCTATGGCTACACCTTC.

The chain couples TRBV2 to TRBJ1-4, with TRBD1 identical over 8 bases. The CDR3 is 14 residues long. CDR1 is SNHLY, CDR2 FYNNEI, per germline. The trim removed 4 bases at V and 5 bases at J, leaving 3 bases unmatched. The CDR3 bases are TGTGCCAGCAGTGCCGGGACAGGCAATGAAAAACTGTTTTTT. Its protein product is CASSAGTGNEKLFF. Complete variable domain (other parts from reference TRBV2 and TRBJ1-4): EPEVTQTPSHQVTQMGQEVILRCVPISNHLYFYWYRQILGQKVEFLVSFYNNEISEKSEIFDDQFSVERPDGSNFTLKIRSTKLEDSAMYFCASSAGTGNEKLFFGSGTQLSVL.

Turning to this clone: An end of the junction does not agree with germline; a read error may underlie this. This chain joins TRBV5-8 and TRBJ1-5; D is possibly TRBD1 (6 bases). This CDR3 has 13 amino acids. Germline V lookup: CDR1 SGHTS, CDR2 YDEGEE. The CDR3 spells CASRLGGTQPQHF. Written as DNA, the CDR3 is TGTGCCAGCAGGTTGGGGGGCACTCAGCCCCAGCATTTT.

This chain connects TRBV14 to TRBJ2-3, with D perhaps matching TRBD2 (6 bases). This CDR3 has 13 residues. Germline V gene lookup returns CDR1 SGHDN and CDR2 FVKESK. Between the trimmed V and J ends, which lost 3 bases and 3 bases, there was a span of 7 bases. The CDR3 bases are TGTGCCAGCAGCCACGGGGGTACAGATACGCAGTATTTT. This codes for CASSHGGTDTQYF.

The DNA for the CDR3 is TGTGCCACCAGCAGAGATAGGGTTCGCGGGCAGCCCCAGCATTTT. Amino acids: CATSRDRVRGQPQHF. The rearrangement links TRBV15 to TRBJ1-5; no clear D. CDR3 length: 15 amino acids. Germline V gives CDR1 LNHNV, CDR2 YYDKDF (reference sequence). Deletions cut 0 bases from V and 7 bases from J, with 13 bases between.

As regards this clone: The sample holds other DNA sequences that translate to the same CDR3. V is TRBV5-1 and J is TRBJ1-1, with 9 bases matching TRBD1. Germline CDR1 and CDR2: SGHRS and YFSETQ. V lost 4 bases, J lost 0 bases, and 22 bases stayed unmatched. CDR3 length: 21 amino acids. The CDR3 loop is CASSLPSVAGGTGSVNTEAFF. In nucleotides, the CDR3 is TGCGCCAGCAGCCTACCAAGCGTAGCCGGTGGGACAGGGTCCGTGAACACTGAAGCTTTCTTT.

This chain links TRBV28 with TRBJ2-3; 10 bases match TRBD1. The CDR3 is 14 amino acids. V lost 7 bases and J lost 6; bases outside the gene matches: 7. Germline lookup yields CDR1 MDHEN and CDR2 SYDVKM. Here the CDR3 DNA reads TGTGCCAGCACTCCGACAGGGGGCCGGGATACGCAGTATTTT. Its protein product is CASTPTGGRDTQYF.

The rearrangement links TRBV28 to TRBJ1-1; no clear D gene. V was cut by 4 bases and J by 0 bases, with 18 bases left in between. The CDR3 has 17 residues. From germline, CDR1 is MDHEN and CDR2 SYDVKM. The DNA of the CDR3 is TGTGCCAGCAGTTACCCACGGGGAGCACGAATGAACACTGAAGCTTTCTTT. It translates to CASSYPRGARMNTEAFF.

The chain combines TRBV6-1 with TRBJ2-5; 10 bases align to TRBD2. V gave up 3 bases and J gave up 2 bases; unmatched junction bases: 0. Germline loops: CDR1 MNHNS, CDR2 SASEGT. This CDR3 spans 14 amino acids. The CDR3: CASSETSGQETQYF. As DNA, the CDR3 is TGTGCCAGCAGTGAGACTAGCGGGCAAGAGACCCAGTACTTC.

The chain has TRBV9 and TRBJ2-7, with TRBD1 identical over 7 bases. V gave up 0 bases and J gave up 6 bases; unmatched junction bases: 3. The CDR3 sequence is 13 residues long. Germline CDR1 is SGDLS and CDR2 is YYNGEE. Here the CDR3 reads CASSVEQGSEQYF. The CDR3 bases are TGTGCCAGCAGCGTAGAACAGGGGAGCGAGCAGTACTTC.

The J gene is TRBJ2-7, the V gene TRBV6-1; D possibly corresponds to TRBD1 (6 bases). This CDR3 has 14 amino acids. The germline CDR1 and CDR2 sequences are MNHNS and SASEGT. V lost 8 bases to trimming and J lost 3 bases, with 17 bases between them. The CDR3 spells CASRREGTNYEQYF. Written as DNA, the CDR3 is TGTGCCAGCCGACGAGAGGGGACAAACTACGAGCAGTACTTC.

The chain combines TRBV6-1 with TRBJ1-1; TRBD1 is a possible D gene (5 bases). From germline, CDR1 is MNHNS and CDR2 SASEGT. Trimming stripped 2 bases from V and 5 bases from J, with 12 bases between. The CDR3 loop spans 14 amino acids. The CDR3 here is CASSERAGITEAFF. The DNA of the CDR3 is TGTGCCAGCAGTGAAAGGGCAGGGATAACTGAAGCTTTCTTT.

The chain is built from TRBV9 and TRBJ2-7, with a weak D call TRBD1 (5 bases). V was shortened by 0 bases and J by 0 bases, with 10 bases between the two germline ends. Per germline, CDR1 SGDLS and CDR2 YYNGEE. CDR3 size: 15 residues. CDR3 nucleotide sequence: TGTGCCAGCAGCGTAGAAGCAGGGCCCTCCTACGAGCAGTACTTC. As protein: CASSVEAGPSYEQYF.

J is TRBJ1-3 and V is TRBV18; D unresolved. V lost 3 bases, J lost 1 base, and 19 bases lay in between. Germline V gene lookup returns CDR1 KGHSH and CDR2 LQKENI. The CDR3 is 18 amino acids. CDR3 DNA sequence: TGTGCCAGCTCACCGCGGGCCGGAGTGGGCGTTTCTGGAAACACCATATATTTT. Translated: CASSPRAGVGVSGNTIYF. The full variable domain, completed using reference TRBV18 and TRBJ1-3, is NAGVMQNPRHLVRRRGQEARLRCSPMKGHSHVYWYRQLPEEGLKFMVYLQKENIIDESGMPKERFSAEFPKEGPSILRIQQVVRGDSAAYFCASSPRAGVGVSGNTIYFGEGSWLTVV.

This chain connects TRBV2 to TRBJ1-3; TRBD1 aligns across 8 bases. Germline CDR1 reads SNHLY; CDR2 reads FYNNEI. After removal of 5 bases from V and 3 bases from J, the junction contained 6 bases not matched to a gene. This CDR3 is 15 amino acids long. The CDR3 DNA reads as TGTGCCAGCAGTACCCGGGACAGGATTGGAAACACCATATATTTT. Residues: CASSTRDRIGNTIYF.

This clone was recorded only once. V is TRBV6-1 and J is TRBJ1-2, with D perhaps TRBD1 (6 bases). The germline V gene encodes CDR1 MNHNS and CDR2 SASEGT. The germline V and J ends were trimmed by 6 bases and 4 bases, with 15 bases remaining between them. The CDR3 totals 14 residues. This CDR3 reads CASRSQGVGYGYTF. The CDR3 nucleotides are TGTGCCAGCAGGTCACAGGGAGTCGGCTATGGCTACACCTTC.

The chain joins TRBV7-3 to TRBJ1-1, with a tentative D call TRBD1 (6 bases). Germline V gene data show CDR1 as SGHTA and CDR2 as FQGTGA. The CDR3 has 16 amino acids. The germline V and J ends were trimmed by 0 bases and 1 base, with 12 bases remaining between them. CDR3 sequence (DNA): TGTGCCAGCAGCTTAACGGCAGGGGATGAGAACACTGAAGCTTTCTTT. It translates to CASSLTAGDENTEAFF. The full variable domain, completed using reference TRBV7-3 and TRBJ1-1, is GAGVSQTPSNKVTEKGKYVELRCDPISGHTALYWYRQSLGQGPEFLIYFQGTGAADDSGLPNDRFFAVRPEGSVSTLKIQRTERGDSAVYLCASSLTAGDENTEAFFGQGTRLTVV.

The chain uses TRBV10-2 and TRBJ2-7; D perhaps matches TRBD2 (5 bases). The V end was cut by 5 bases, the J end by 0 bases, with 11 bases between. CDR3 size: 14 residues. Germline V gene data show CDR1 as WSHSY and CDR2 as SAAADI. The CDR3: CASSSSAYSYEQYF. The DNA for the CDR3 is TGCGCCAGCAGTAGTAGCGCGTACTCCTACGAGCAGTACTTC.

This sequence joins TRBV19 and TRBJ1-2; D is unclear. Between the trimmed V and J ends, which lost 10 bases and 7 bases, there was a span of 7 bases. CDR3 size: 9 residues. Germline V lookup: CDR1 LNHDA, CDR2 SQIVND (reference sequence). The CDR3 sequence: CANRGGYTF. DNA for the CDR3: TGTGCCAACCGCGGTGGCTACACCTTC.

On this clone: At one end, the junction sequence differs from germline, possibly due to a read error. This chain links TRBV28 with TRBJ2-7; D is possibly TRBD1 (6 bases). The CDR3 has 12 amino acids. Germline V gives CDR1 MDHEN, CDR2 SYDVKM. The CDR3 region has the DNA TGTGCCAGCAGTCTACCGGACAGCGATCAAGTCTTC. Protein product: CASSLPDSDQVF.